This T cell receptor (beta chain) comes out of a study of shared clonotypes between healthy human individuals (TCRdb year 2020). At the level of the whole study: A couple of women and a few men aged 18 to 49 years were included in the cohort. For each donor, three plates each were used for CD4 naive and CD4 memory, two plates were used for CD8 naive, and one plate was used for CD8 memory. To increase sequencing depth and limit assay-specific biases, TCR repertoire library preparation and sequencing were carried out by different laboratories using diverse techniques. To estimate repertoire size and how much clonotype sharing occurs between individuals, the study deeply sequenced the blood TCR repertoires of roughly 5 healthy adults. Per donor, leukapheresis produced somewhere between about 0.85 and 8.9 billion PBMCs. The investigation overall reported the following: Larger estimated clonotype richness was generally found for naive subsets than for memory subsets. Pairwise subsampling indicated that sequencing depth was expected to affect the degree of clonotype sharing among donors. Compared with non-shared clonotypes, the clonotypes found in all four sorted-subset donors had higher generation probabilities. Rarefaction of sorted-subset datasets indicated incomplete sequencing despite the large sequencing depth. Because the study included only a small number of donors, the genetic and exposure-history diversity represented was limited. Across four donors, approximately 5% of naive CD4, approximately 3.5% of naive CD8, under 2.5% of memory CD4, and 0.4% to 0.45% of memory CD8 clonotypes were shared. Sampling was limited to blood, and TCR repertoires in tissue likely differ from TCR repertoires in blood.

Sequences SGHDT (CDR1) and YYEEEE (CDR2) are obtained from the germline V gene. V is shortened by 4 bases, J by 4 bases, and the region joining them spans 7 bases. From its cysteine to its phenylalanine, the CDR3 spans 12 amino acids. The entry retains the CDR3 DNA only, 36 bases that are in frame from base 1. This clone was seen more than once but under ten times. This receptor's antigen is unknown. There are no base qualities to consult, and no much larger clone falls within one base. The donors were healthy, HIV-negative adults who had no recently reported acute infections or vaccinations. Every donor was a Caucasian adult residing in Nashville, Tennessee, USA. CD4+ T cells were enriched by magnetic negative selection, after which naive cells were positively selected on CD45RA and the negative fraction was taken as the memory subset. Blood was collected by leukapheresis, and PBMCs were isolated by Ficoll-Histopaque density gradient centrifugation and then cryopreserved in liquid nitrogen vapor phase. Analytical flow cytometry was used to check the purity and quantity of each magnetically sorted T cell population. From each sorted fraction, genomic DNA was isolated and quantified by UV absorbance on a Nanodrop 2000c.

TCR CDR3 regions were amplified from genomic DNA by multiplex PCR using the deep immunoSEQ assay. For each cell subset, the extracted genomic DNA was distributed evenly across all wells of several immunoSEQ 96-well plates, and each plate served as one replicate. Each replicate PCR for sorted subsets received around 200 ng genomic DNA, equal to about 30,000 T cell genomes. Purified libraries were quantified with a Qubit 3.0 fluorometer, sized on a Bioanalyzer 2100, and re-quantified with the KAPA Library Quantification kit. A separate single-read 150-cycle Illumina NextSeq 550 flow cell was used to sequence each immunoSEQ 96-well plate. The study's own analysis went as follows. The immunoSEQ output contained only junctional sequences without quality scores, so filtering could not match that applied to full-length reads. To assign V/J genes and CDR3, sequences were annotated using PyIR, a Python wrapper for IgBLAST v1.9, with IMGT germline references. Reads were removed for weak V/J assignments (E-value above 1e-6), missing CDR3, stop codons, out-of-frame junctions, or ambiguous translated residues. V3J clonotypes were defined by identical inferred V gene, J gene, and CDR3 amino acid sequence. Percentage overlap between repertoires was computed as shared unique clonotypes divided by the size of the smaller repertoire. Repertoire richness was assessed with RTK rarefaction, the Chao1 estimator, and Recon v2.1 estimates of unobserved clonotypes. OLGA was used to compute generation probabilities for all TCRbeta clonotypes that the gDNA method yielded from four donors. Entries here come from immuneACCESS through TCRdb and include only in-frame sequences with V and J called. Some clones fail to appear in such tables; in the studies checked, an unresolved V gene covers under half of the shortfall, and the cause of the remainder is unknown. That table is the source of V, J and clone size, and D and trimming were worked out from the DNA. Here the sample has 700,000 or so clones; about three quarters occur a single time. The ten largest account for under 2% of the sample.

This sequence was found in a woman younger than 45 in good health. The V and J genes are TRBV5-6 and TRBJ2-3; no D gene can be assigned with confidence. Sequencing input: memory CD4+ T cells sorted from blood. Read against the paper, the sample's cell subset or site label means: CD45RA-negative fraction. The bases are TGTGCCAGCAGCCGGATCCCAGATACGCAGTATTTT. This gives the protein CASSRIPDTQYF.